These T cell receptor beta chains were read from a single sample in a study of cytomegalovirus exposure and HLA in healthy donors. The repertoire was sequenced with immunoSEQ multiplex PCR; TCRdb's copy has only in-frame clones and lacks some. This sample has 65,000 to 90,000 clones, with roughly 75% found just once. The sequenced sample was PBMCs. Source of these receptors: a man between 60 and 75 years old in good health and CMV-seronegative. The CDR3 runs from the conserved cysteine through the conserved F or W. D genes are given only for firm matches. Clone size is stated in some rows and not others, as once, few, many or a class when expanded.

size	D	V	J	length	CDR3	DNA
NA	NA	TRBV19	TRBJ1-2	11	CATETARGYTF	TGTGCCACCGAGACCGCTAGGGGCTACACCTTC
NA	NA	TRBV19	TRBJ2-3	15	CASSRRDRSTDTQYF	TGTGCCAGTTCCCGCCGGGATAGGTCCACAGATACGCAGTATTTT
NA	NA	TRBV2	TRBJ1-4	17	CATQPGGGRVMYEKLFF	TGTGCCACTCAACCGGGAGGGGGGAGAGTTATGTATGAAAAACTGTTTTTT
NA	NA	TRBV7-3	TRBJ1-6	15	CASSQEQGGASPLHF	TGTGCCAGCAGCCAAGAGCAGGGTGGGGCTTCACCCCTCCACTTT
NA	NA	TRBV10-3	TRBJ2-7	13	CAISQGGTYEQYF	TGTGCCATCAGTCAAGGGGGAACCTACGAGCAGTACTTC
NA	TRBD2	TRBV9	TRBJ2-3	16	CASSVSSGGVTDTQYF	TGTGCCAGCAGCGTATCCAGCGGGGGCGTCACAGATACGCAGTATTTT
NA	NA	TRBV5-1	TRBJ2-6	16	CASSFSRDPGANVLTF	TGCGCCAGCAGCTTCTCTCGGGATCCTGGGGCCAACGTCCTGACTTTC
NA	TRBD2	TRBV11-3	TRBJ2-3	15	CASSSASGVTDTQYF	TGTGCCAGCAGTTCGGCTAGCGGGGTCACAGATACGCAGTATTTT
few	NA	TRBV2	TRBJ1-1	13	CASRDNMNTEAFF	TGTGCCAGCAGGGACAACATGAACACTGAAGCTTTCTTT
NA	NA	TRBV6-6	TRBJ1-4	15	CASSPGSSANEKLFF	TGTGCCAGCAGTCCAGGGTCTTCCGCTAATGAAAAACTGTTTTTT
once	NA	TRBV18	TRBJ2-3	13	CASSPDWTDTQYF	TGTGCCAGCTCACCGGACTGGACAGATACGCAGTATTTT